The clone carrying this T cell receptor beta chain occurred a few times. Other DNA sequences in this sample translate to the same CDR3. These data are taken from a study of blood T cell repertoires in COVID-19. The V segment lost 4 bases and the J segment 7 bases; nucleotides outside the gene matches: 7. Germline values: CDR1 SGHRS, CDR2 YFSETQ. The CDR3 sequence is 14 residues long. The protocol was immunoSEQ multiplex PCR, while the TCRdb copy is restricted to in-frame clones and leaves out a portion. The sample records about 400,000 clones, approximately 90% being singletons. This clonotype was obtained from a woman between 25 and 40 years old with acute or convalescent COVID-19. This chain uses TRBV5-1 with TRBJ1-5; TRBD1 aligns across 8 bases. Sequenced sample: peripheral blood. CDR3 residues: CASSLGQGGQPQHF. The CDR3 bases are TGCGCCAGCAGCCTCGGACAGGGAGGACAGCCCCAGCATTTT.